This T cell receptor beta chain was identified in a study of blood T cell repertoires in COVID-19. Turning to the study itself: The analysed material was cDNA or gDNA that came from T cells, B-cell-depleted T cells, or PBMCs.

Repertoires were generated with immunoSEQ multiplex PCR, while TCRdb's copy carries only in-frame clones and drops some. Among nearly 200,000 clones listed, approximately 80% were seen once. V dropped 4 bases and J dropped 5; count of bases not matched to a gene: 1. The CDR3 runs to 12 residues. CDR1 is LGHDT and CDR2 is YNNKEL in the germline V gene (reference sequence). Material: peripheral blood. The V gene is TRBV3-1 (or the pseudogene TRBV3-2), the J gene TRBJ1-2; TRBD1 matches at 7 bases. This TCR derives from a human donor with acute or convalescent COVID-19. The donor label of this sample is uncertain. CDR3 DNA: TGTGCCAGCAGCCGGGACAGATATGGCTACACCTTC. Protein: CASSRDRYGYTF.